This TCR beta chain was found in a study of T cell repertoires in cytomegalovirus infection. Study background: Through public TCR beta signatures, both CMV infection and matching HLA type were indicated.

This clonotype occurred a few times. No antigen is known for it. TCRdb redid the calling of the reads with MiXCR, one entry per CDR3 protein. Of fewer than 300,000 distinct CDR3 sequences listed, 20% to 30% were seen once; the top ten hold about 15%. This CDR3 is 18 amino acids long. Germline CDR1 ENHRY, CDR2 SYGVKD. The trim removed 7 bases at V and 2 bases at J, leaving 14 bases unmatched. Overall study results and limits: HLA-C-restricted CMV clonotypes gave the most frequent clonotype in two of eight donors. Frequencies of public TCR beta families were cumulated, and this identified carriers of CMV plus the relevant HLA.

The chain is built from TRBV10-3 and TRBJ2-3; 11 bases fit TRBD2. The sequence derives from a human donor in good health (CMV status not recorded). Some clones in this sample may be carry-over from other donors' samples. The specimen was PBMCs. The CDR3 reads CAINRVDGTSGSTDTQYF. CDR3 coding DNA: TGTGCCATCAACCGTGTTGACGGGACTAGCGGTTCCACAGATACGCAGTATTTT.